A single sample gave rise to the 9 T cell receptor beta chains below, sequenced in a study of long-term antiretroviral therapy in people with HIV. Assay version v3.0 of immunoSEQ was used, and it was run at survey level. Here immunoSEQ multiplex PCR was the method, and the copy in TCRdb shows in-frame clones only, minus some. The sample shows some 40,000 clones, around 85% of them seen only once. The sample here was unsorted PBMCs, taken 1.5 years after starting antiretroviral therapy. These receptors were obtained from a man younger than 35 with HIV.

The rearrangement links TRBV25-1 to TRBJ2-7; the match to TRBD2 covers 7 bases. The CDR3 length is 15 residues. Germline assignment: CDR1 MGHDK and CDR2 SYGVNS. The trim removed 3 bases at V and 2 bases at J, leaving 7 bases unmatched. The CDR3 nucleotides are TGTGCCAGCAGTGACTCCGCGGGAGACCCCTACGAGCAGTACTTC. Translating gives CASSDSAGDPYEQYF.

The rearrangement joins TRBV5-1 to TRBJ2-7; 8 nucleotides match TRBD2. Germline CDR1 and CDR2: SGHRS and YFSETQ. With V trimmed by 0 bases and J by 11 bases, 16 bases remained unmatched. This CDR3 spans 16 amino acids. As DNA, the CDR3 is TGCGCCAGCAGCTTGGCCGGTACGGGAGGGCCGGGGTCGAAGTACTTC. This codes for CASSLAGTGGPGSKYF.

V gene TRBV27 combines with J gene TRBJ2-7; either TRBD1 or TRBD2 may supply D (6 bases each). This CDR3 has 15 residues. Trimming removed 6 bases at V and 1 base at J, with 16 bases between. Germline V CDR1 and CDR2: MNHEY, SMNVEV (reference sequence). CDR3 sequence reads: CASSPGAGMSYEQYF. CDR3 bases: TGTGCCAGCAGCCCGGGGGCGGGGATGTCCTACGAGCAGTACTTC.

A few counts support this clone. V is TRBV19 and J is TRBJ2-2; the D is unclear. This CDR3 has 10 amino acids. Germline V gene sequence: CDR1 LNHDA, CDR2 SQIVND (reference sequence). V dropped 5 bases and J dropped 7 bases, with 2 bases sitting between them. CDR3: CASSDGELFF. CDR3 DNA: TGTGCCAGTAGTGACGGGGAGCTGTTTTTT.

This rearrangement joins TRBV7-8 to TRBJ1-2; 7 bases fit TRBD1. The CDR3 extends over 14 amino acids. The V gene end was trimmed by 0 bases and the J gene end by 8 bases; junction bases not matched to a gene: 6. Per germline, CDR1 SGHVS and CDR2 FQNEAQ. This CDR3 reads CASSLARQGVGYTF. DNA for the CDR3: TGTGCCAGCAGCTTAGCGCGACAGGGTGTGGGCTACACCTTC.

By share, this clone counts as medium-sized. The V gene is TRBV5-6, the J gene TRBJ1-1; TRBD1 matches at 10 bases. The germline V gene encodes CDR1 SGHDT and CDR2 YYEEEE. Losses at the gene ends were 1 base for V and 2 bases for J; bases not matched to a gene: 5. The CDR3 runs to 16 residues. CDR3 sequence (DNA): TGTGCCAGCAGCTTGTTCGGACAGGGGGGAAACACTGAAGCTTTCTTT. Amino acid sequence: CASSLFGQGGNTEAFF.

The chain combines TRBV12-5 with TRBJ2-1, with 9 bases fitting TRBD1. Per the germline V gene, CDR1 is LGHNT and CDR2 is FRNRAP. The trim removed 4 bases at V and 4 bases at J, leaving 8 bases unmatched. This CDR3 is 16 amino acids long. The CDR3: CASGSWGQGPYNEQFF. CDR3 nucleotide sequence: TGTGCTAGTGGTTCTTGGGGACAGGGACCATACAATGAGCAGTTCTTC. The variable domain in full, completed from reference TRBV12-5 and TRBJ2-1, reads DARVTQTPRHKVTEMGQEVTMRCQPILGHNTVFWYRQTMMQGLELLAYFRNRAPLDDSGMPKDRFSAEMPDATLATLKIQPSEPRDSAVYFCASGSWGQGPYNEQFFGPGTRLTVL.

The genes are TRBV30 and TRBJ2-6; a weak D match, TRBD1 (5 bases). Germline CDR1 is GTSNPN and CDR2 is SVGIG (reference sequence). Trimming stripped 3 bases from V and 0 bases from J, with 12 bases between. The CDR3 contains 16 residues. The CDR3 sequence: CAWRATGRSGANVLTF. The DNA for the CDR3 is TGTGCCTGGAGGGCTACAGGACGCTCTGGGGCCAACGTCCTGACTTTC.

The chain has TRBV5-1 and TRBJ2-7; D not certain. Per germline, CDR1 SGHRS and CDR2 YFSETQ. Trimming shortened V by 0 bases and J by 3 bases, and 4 bases separated the two germline ends. The CDR3 is 12 amino acids. The CDR3 loop is CASSLVGYEQYF. CDR3 coding DNA: TGCGCCAGCAGCTTGGTTGGCTACGAGCAGTACTTC.